What follows are 3 T cell receptor beta chains derived from one specimen sequenced in a study of blood T cell repertoires in COVID-19. Profiled with immunoSEQ multiplex PCR; TCRdb holds only in-frame clones, not every one. The sample lists roughly 350,000 clones, around 89% seen once, with 4% in the top ten. Sequencing was done on a sample of peripheral blood. The receptor set was obtained from a woman between 50 and 59 years old with active or convalescent COVID-19.

The chain is built from TRBV6-7 and TRBJ1-1; 8 bases agree with TRBD1. TRBV6-7 is an ORF, with its function uncertain. CDR3 length equals 16 residues. V was pared by 5 bases and J by 3 bases, with 11 bases of the junction left unmatched. CDR3 bases: TGTGCCAGCAGTGGAATACCGGGACAGGTGTACACTGAAGCTTTCTTT. It is translated as CASSGIPGQVYTEAFF.

The chain uses TRBV28 and TRBJ1-6; possible D gene TRBD1, 6 bases. This CDR3 region has 15 residues. V lost 2 bases, J lost 10 bases, and 15 bases lay in between. CDR1 is MDHEN and CDR2 is SYDVKM in the germline V gene. The CDR3 DNA reads as TGTGCCAGCAGTTTAGTCGGCAGTAGGGGGTCACCCCTCCACTTT. Translation: CASSLVGSRGSPLHF.

The chain employs TRBV7-9 and TRBJ1-5, with TRBD1 identical over 8 bases. The V segment lost 4 bases and the J segment 5 bases; nucleotides outside the gene matches: 7. The germline V gene encodes CDR1 SEHNR and CDR2 FQNEAQ (reference sequence). This CDR3 region has 15 residues. The CDR3 here is CASSSDREDDQPQHF. CDR3 nucleotide sequence: TGTGCCAGCAGCTCGGACAGGGAGGACGATCAGCCCCAGCATTTT.